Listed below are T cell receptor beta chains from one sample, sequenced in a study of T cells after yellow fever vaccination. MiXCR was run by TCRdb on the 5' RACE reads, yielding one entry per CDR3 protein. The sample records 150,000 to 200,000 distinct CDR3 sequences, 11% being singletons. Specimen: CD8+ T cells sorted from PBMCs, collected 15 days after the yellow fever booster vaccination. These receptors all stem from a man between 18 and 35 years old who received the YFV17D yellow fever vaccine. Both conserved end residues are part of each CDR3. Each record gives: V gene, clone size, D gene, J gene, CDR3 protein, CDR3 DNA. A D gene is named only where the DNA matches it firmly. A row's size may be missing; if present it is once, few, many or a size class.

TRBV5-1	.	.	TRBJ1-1	CASSALGGTEAFF	TGCGCCAGCAGCGCCCTAGGGGGCACTGAAGCTTTCTTT
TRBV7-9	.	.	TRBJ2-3	CASSLAWTMDYTDTQYF	TGTGCCAGCAGCTTAGCGTGGACGATGGATTACACAGATACGCAGTATTTT
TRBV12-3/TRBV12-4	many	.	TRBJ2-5	CASSDGETQYF	TGTGCCAGCAGCGATGGGGAGACCCAGTACTTC
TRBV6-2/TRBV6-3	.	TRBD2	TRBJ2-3	CASSYGGLEIDTQYF	TGTGCCAGCAGTTACGGGGGACTAGAAATAGATACGCAGTATTTT
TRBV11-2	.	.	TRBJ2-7	CASSLAGQSYEQYF	TGTGCCAGCAGCTTGGCCGGTCAGTCTTACGAGCAGTACTTC
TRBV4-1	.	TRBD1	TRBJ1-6	CASSQDKRGGAGYSPLHF	TGCGCCAGCAGCCAAGATAAGAGAGGGGGCGCGGGGTATTCACCCCTCCACTTT
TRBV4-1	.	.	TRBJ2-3	CASSQVITDTQYF	TGCGCCAGCAGCCAAGTGATCACAGATACGCAGTATTTT
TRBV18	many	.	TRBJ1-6	CASSPLGEGRGGSPLHF	TGTGCCAGCTCACCCCTCGGAGAGGGCAGGGGAGGTTCACCCCTCCACTTT
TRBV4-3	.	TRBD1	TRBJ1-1	CASSQDPTGGNTEAFF	TGCGCCAGCAGCCAAGACCCTACAGGGGGTAACACTGAAGCTTTCTTT
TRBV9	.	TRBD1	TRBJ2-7	CASSAGQGEYEQYF	TGTGCCAGCAGCGCCGGACAGGGGGAGTACGAGCAGTACTTC
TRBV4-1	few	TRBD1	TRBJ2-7	CASSFRDRSYEQYF	TGCGCCAGCAGTTTCCGGGACAGGTCCTACGAGCAGTACTTC
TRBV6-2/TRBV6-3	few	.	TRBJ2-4	CASSYSEGLAKNIQYF	TGTGCCAGCAGTTACTCGGAGGGGCTAGCCAAAAACATTCAGTACTTC
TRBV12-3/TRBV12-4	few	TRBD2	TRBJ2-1	CASSFPTSGGAQGNYNEQFF	TGTGCCAGCAGCTTCCCGACTAGCGGGGGGGCCCAAGGAAATTACAATGAGCAGTTCTTC
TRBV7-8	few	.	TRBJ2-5	CASSSVLRETQYF	TGTGCCAGCAGCTCCGTGCTCCGAGAGACCCAGTACTTC
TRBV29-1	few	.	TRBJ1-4	CSVPAGATNEKLFF	TGCAGCGTCCCTGCAGGAGCAACTAATGAAAAACTGTTTTTT
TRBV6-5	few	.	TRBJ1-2	CASRGVKGYGYTF	TGTGCCAGCAGGGGAGTTAAGGGCTATGGCTACACCTTC
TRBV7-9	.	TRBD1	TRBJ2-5	CASSPRDRVDSETQYF	TGTGCCAGCAGCCCCCGGGACAGGGTGGATTCGGAGACCCAGTACTTC
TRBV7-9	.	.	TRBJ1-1	CASSTYLITGREAFF	TGTGCCAGCAGCACATACCTTATTACTGGGCGGGAAGCTTTCTTT
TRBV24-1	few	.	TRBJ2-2	CATSDYYNGELFF	TGTGCCACCAGTGATTACTATAACGGGGAGCTGTTTTTT
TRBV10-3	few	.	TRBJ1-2	CAISGGSHGYTF	TGTGCCATCAGTGGGGGTAGTCATGGCTACACCTTC
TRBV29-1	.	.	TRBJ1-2	CSVGRITNYGYTF	TGCAGCGTTGGGAGGATAACTAACTATGGCTACACCTTC
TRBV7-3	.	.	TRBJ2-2	CATGTENTGELFF	TGTGCCACTGGGACGGAGAACACCGGGGAGCTGTTTTTT
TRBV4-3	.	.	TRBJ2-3	CASSDDLLDGAGDTQYF	TGCGCCAGCAGCGACGACCTACTGGATGGGGCGGGGGATACGCAGTATTTT
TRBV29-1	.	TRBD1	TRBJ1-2	CSVEIQGASYTF	TGCAGCGTTGAAATACAGGGGGCTAGCTACACCTTC
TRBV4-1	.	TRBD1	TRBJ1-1	CASSHRQGRNTEAFF	TGCGCCAGCAGCCATAGACAGGGGAGGAACACTGAAGCTTTCTTT
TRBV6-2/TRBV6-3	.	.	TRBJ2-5	CASSLHSPQETQYF	TGTGCCAGCAGCCTACATAGCCCTCAAGAGACCCAGTACTTC
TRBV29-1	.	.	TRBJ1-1	CSVPGNTEAFF	TGCAGCGTTCCAGGGAACACTGAAGCTTTCTTT
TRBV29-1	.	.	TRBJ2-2	CSVEWGIGELFF	TGCAGCGTTGAATGGGGAATCGGGGAGCTGTTTTTT
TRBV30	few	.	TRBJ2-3	CAWSSRGDTQYF	TGTGCCTGGAGTAGCAGGGGCGATACGCAGTATTTT
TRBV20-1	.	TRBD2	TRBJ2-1	CSTRLAGGNEQFF	TGCAGCACGCGGCTAGCGGGGGGGAATGAGCAGTTCTTC
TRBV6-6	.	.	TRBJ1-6	CASTAWPGGYNSPLHF	TGTGCCAGCACCGCTTGGCCGGGGGGCTATAATTCACCCCTCCACTTT
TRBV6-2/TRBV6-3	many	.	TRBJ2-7	CASSPLSDSSHEQYF	TGTGCCAGCAGCCCACTATCTGACAGTTCCCACGAGCAGTACTTC
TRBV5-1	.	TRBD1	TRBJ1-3	CASSPYPQGAGNTIYF	TGCGCCAGCAGCCCATACCCTCAGGGGGCTGGAAACACCATATATTTT
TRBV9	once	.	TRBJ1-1	CASSVDGGGGHTEAFF	TGTGCCAGCAGCGTAGATGGGGGGGGCGGGCACACTGAAGCTTTCTTT
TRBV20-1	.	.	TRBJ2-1	CSARAVGSYNEQFF	TGCAGTGCTAGAGCGGTAGGCTCCTACAATGAGCAGTTCTTC